This is a list of T cell receptor beta chains from one sample in a study of sequential checkpoint blockade in melanoma. Using immunoSEQ multiplex PCR, the repertoire was profiled, and TCRdb retains in-frame clones only, with some absent. This table holds fewer than 30,000 clones, roughly 80% found once. The specimen comprised CD8+ T cells sorted from blood (inferred from file names), sampled from a patient given nivolumab and ipilimumab in sequence. Receptors were obtained from a human donor with melanoma. The CDR3 runs from the conserved cysteine through the conserved F or W. Each record gives: D gene, J gene, V gene, clone size, CDR3 DNA, CDR3 protein. D genes are given only for firm matches. Size values are once, few and many counts, or a class for expanded clones, and some rows have none.

D gene: -; J gene: TRBJ1-1; V gene: TRBV7-9; clone size: -; CDR3 DNA: TGTGCCAGCAGCCCGAAAGGGCACAGGGCCACTGAAGCTTTCTTT; CDR3 protein: CASSPKGHRATEAFF
D gene: -; J gene: TRBJ2-5; V gene: TRBV27; clone size: few; CDR3 DNA: TGTGCCAGCAGTTTAGTCAGGGCGCCCCAAGAGACCCAGTACTTC; CDR3 protein: CASSLVRAPQETQYF
D gene: TRBD1; J gene: TRBJ2-5; V gene: TRBV7-8; clone size: -; CDR3 DNA: TGTGCCAGCAGCTTATATCAGGGGGAAGAGACCCAGTACTTC; CDR3 protein: CASSLYQGEETQYF
D gene: -; J gene: TRBJ1-5; V gene: TRBV28; clone size: -; CDR3 DNA: TGTGCCAGCAGTCGGGAGTGGAGTCAGCCCCAGCATTTT; CDR3 protein: CASSREWSQPQHF
D gene: -; J gene: TRBJ2-5; V gene: TRBV4-3; clone size: many; CDR3 DNA: TGCGCCAGCAGCCAAGATCGAACTTTTCCGGAGACCCAGTACTTC; CDR3 protein: CASSQDRTFPETQYF
D gene: TRBD1; J gene: TRBJ2-7; V gene: TRBV27; clone size: -; CDR3 DNA: TGTGCCAGCAGCAACCGGGACAGGTCCTACGAGCAGTACTTC; CDR3 protein: CASSNRDRSYEQYF
D gene: -; J gene: TRBJ1-5; V gene: TRBV27; clone size: -; CDR3 DNA: TGTGCCAGCAGTTTAAGCGGTAACAATCAGCCCCAGCATTTT; CDR3 protein: CASSLSGNNQPQHF
D gene: TRBD2; J gene: TRBJ2-3; V gene: TRBV7-9; clone size: -; CDR3 DNA: TGTGCCAGCAGACTAGCCCAGCGGGGAAACACAGATACGCAGTATTTT; CDR3 protein: CASRLAQRGNTDTQYF
D gene: TRBD1; J gene: TRBJ1-2; V gene: TRBV5-4; clone size: -; CDR3 DNA: TGTGCCAGCAGCTCGACAGGGATCGGACTGGGCTACACCTTC; CDR3 protein: CASSSTGIGLGYTF
D gene: -; J gene: TRBJ2-1; V gene: TRBV4-1; clone size: -; CDR3 DNA: TGCGCCAGCAGCCACCAGGGGTTATACAATGAGCAGTTCTTC; CDR3 protein: CASSHQGLYNEQFF
D gene: TRBD2; J gene: TRBJ2-1; V gene: TRBV7-9; clone size: -; CDR3 DNA: TGTGCCAGCAGCGCCACGGGGGGGCCGGGTGAGCAGTTCTTC; CDR3 protein: CASSATGGPGEQFF
D gene: -; J gene: TRBJ2-7; V gene: TRBV18; clone size: -; CDR3 DNA: TGTGCCAGCTCACCTTACGGTAGCTACGAGCAGTACTTC; CDR3 protein: CASSPYGSYEQYF
D gene: -; J gene: TRBJ1-1; V gene: TRBV7-9; clone size: -; CDR3 DNA: TGTGCCAGCAGCGCATCGACAGGGAACACTGAAGCTTTCTTT; CDR3 protein: CASSASTGNTEAFF
D gene: -; J gene: TRBJ1-2; V gene: TRBV9; clone size: -; CDR3 DNA: TGTGCCAGCAGCGCCCCGCAGGGTGGCTACACCTTC; CDR3 protein: CASSAPQGGYTF
D gene: TRBD1; J gene: TRBJ2-7; V gene: TRBV5-4; clone size: -; CDR3 DNA: TGTGCCAGCAGCGCGCCGGGACAGGATTACGAGCAGTACTTC; CDR3 protein: CASSAPGQDYEQYF
D gene: -; J gene: TRBJ1-6; V gene: TRBV27; clone size: -; CDR3 DNA: TGTGCCAGCAGTCGTGAGGGTTCCTATAATTCACCCCTCCACTTT; CDR3 protein: CASSREGSYNSPLHF
D gene: TRBD1; J gene: TRBJ2-7; V gene: TRBV10-3; clone size: -; CDR3 DNA: TGTGCCATCACCCCGGGACAGGGGGCTCGCGTGCAGTACTTC; CDR3 protein: CAITPGQGARVQYF
D gene: TRBD1; J gene: TRBJ2-7; V gene: TRBV29-1; clone size: once; CDR3 DNA: TGCAGCGTTGAGGACAGGGGGCCCTCCTACGAGCAGTACTTC; CDR3 protein: CSVEDRGPSYEQYF
D gene: -; J gene: TRBJ2-2; V gene: TRBV5-1; clone size: -; CDR3 DNA: TGCGCCAGCAGCTTGTATCCCGGACAGCGGACCGGGGAGCTGTTTTTT; CDR3 protein: CASSLYPGQRTGELFF